This passage covers 24 T cell receptor beta chains from one sample sequenced in a study of T cell changes during pregnancy in multiple sclerosis. TCRdb's table, derived via immunoSEQ multiplex PCR, lists solely in-frame clones and lacks some. The repertoire holds fewer than 85,000 clones, with over 80% as singletons. The sample in question was peripheral blood, obtained in the third trimester of pregnancy. Receptor source: a female donor in good health, enrolled as a control in a pregnancy study.

The chain has TRBV2 and TRBJ2-1; D possibly corresponds to TRBD2 (5 bases). The V and J ends lost 7 bases and 4 bases respectively, with 11 bases between them. CDR1 is SNHLY and CDR2 is FYNNEI in the germline V gene. This CDR3 region has 13 residues. In nucleotides, the CDR3 is TGTGCCAGCAAAGCGGAGCTTTACAATGAGCAGTTCTTC. Its translation: CASKAELYNEQFF.

The chain recombines TRBV28 with TRBJ1-4, with 9 nucleotides matching TRBD1. CDR3 length equals 14 residues. The ends lost 3 bases at V and 8 bases at J; junction bases unmatched: 4. Germline V gene sequence: CDR1 MDHEN, CDR2 SYDVKM. The CDR3 bases are TGTGCCAGCAGTTTCGGGACAGGGTCCGAAAAACTGTTTTTT. This sequence encodes CASSFGTGSEKLFF.

The genes are TRBV4-1 and TRBJ2-7; unclear D gene. The length of the CDR3 is 13 residues. With 3 bases removed from V and 6 bases from J, the gap between germline ends came to 12 bases. Germline V gives CDR1 MGHRA, CDR2 YSYEKL. For the CDR3, the DNA is TGCGCCAGCAGCCACCCGGTTAACCCCGAGCAGTACTTC. This translates into CASSHPVNPEQYF.

This clone was counted once. This chain uses TRBV9 with TRBJ2-1; 7 nucleotides align to TRBD1. The CDR3 runs to 15 residues. Germline V lookup: CDR1 SGDLS, CDR2 YYNGEE. After removal of 3 bases from V and 2 bases from J, the junction contained 5 bases not matched to a gene. CDR3 region: CASSDGQDTYNEQFF. The CDR3 nucleotides are TGTGCCAGCAGCGACGGACAGGACACCTACAATGAGCAGTTCTTC.

This clone was counted once. This sequence joins TRBV6-5 and TRBJ1-6; the D gene is possibly TRBD1 (5 bases). Germline assignment: CDR1 MNHEY and CDR2 SVGAGI. The CDR3 spans 15 residues. The V and J ends lost 0 bases and 7 bases respectively, with 10 bases between them. This CDR3 reads CASSYSGQGNSPLHF. The CDR3, as DNA: TGTGCCAGCAGTTACTCCGGGCAGGGAAATTCACCCCTCCACTTT.

This clone has only one observation. The V and J genes are TRBV6-5 and TRBJ2-3; perhaps TRBD1 as D (6 bases). The CDR3 length is 15 residues. CDR1 and CDR2 from the germline V gene are MNHEY and SVGAGI. Trimming removed 4 bases at V and 3 bases at J, with 14 bases between. The CDR3 sequence is CASSFTGLRTDTQYF. DNA for the CDR3: TGTGCCAGCAGTTTTACAGGGCTGAGGACAGATACGCAGTATTTT.

The rearrangement joins TRBV7-9 to TRBJ2-1; 10 bases map to TRBD2. Per germline, CDR1 SEHNR and CDR2 FQNEAQ (reference sequence). V lost 2 bases, J lost 7 bases, and 8 bases stayed unmatched. The CDR3 is 16 amino acids. The CDR3: CASSLFESSGGNEQFF. The CDR3 DNA reads as TGTGCCAGCAGCTTATTTGAGTCTAGCGGGGGTAATGAGCAGTTCTTC.

The CDR3 sequence: CASRHHRGETQYF. CDR3 bases: TGTGCCAGCAGACACCACAGGGGTGAGACCCAGTACTTC. The chain combines TRBV27 with TRBJ2-5; 7 nucleotides agree with TRBD1. The junction had 6 bases not matched to a gene; V was cut back by 6 bases and J by 5 bases. In germline, CDR1 is MNHEY, CDR2 SMNVEV (reference sequence). The CDR3 is made up of 13 amino acids.

The chain recombines TRBV18 with TRBJ2-6; the D gene is possibly TRBD1 (6 bases). The CDR3 has 16 amino acids. CDR1 is KGHSH and CDR2 is LQKENI in the germline V gene. V lost 8 bases to trimming and J lost 3 bases, with 17 bases between them. This CDR3 is CASRITTGSGANVLTF. The CDR3 DNA is TGTGCCAGCCGAATAACTACAGGGAGTGGGGCCAACGTCCTGACTTTC. Combining the CDR3 with reference TRBV18 and TRBJ2-6 gives the whole variable domain NAGVMQNPRHLVRRRGQEARLRCSPMKGHSHVYWYRQLPEEGLKFMVYLQKENIIDESGMPKERFSAEFPKEGPSILRIQQVVRGDSAAYFCASRITTGSGANVLTFGAGSRLTVL.

V usage is TRBV7-2 and J usage is TRBJ1-2; unclear D gene. This CDR3 has 13 amino acids. Trimming left V 5 bases short and J 4 bases short, with 11 bases between. The germline gives CDR1 SGHTA, CDR2 FQGNSA. The CDR3 reads CASSHTAFYGYTF. CDR3 in DNA: TGTGCCAGCAGCCACACAGCTTTCTATGGCTACACCTTC.

In nucleotides, the CDR3 is TGCGCCAGTCGAAGGCTGGGCGTTGGCTATGGCTACACCTTC. Translation gives CASRRLGVGYGYTF. The V call is TRBV10-1, the J call TRBJ1-2; D gene unclear. V was shortened by 9 bases and J by 4 bases, with 18 bases between the two germline ends. The CDR3 runs 14 residues. Germline lookup yields CDR1 WNHNN and CDR2 SYGVQD (reference sequence).

V usage is TRBV7-8 and J usage is TRBJ2-5, with 10 bases identical to TRBD2. CDR1 SGHVS and CDR2 FQNEAQ come from the germline V gene. Germline trimming cut 3 bases from V and 5 bases from J; bases unmatched to any gene: 12. This CDR3 has 17 residues. The DNA of the CDR3 is TGTGCCAGCAGCTTTCCGGCTAGCGGGGGAGCGTACGAGACCCAGTACTTC. Encoded protein: CASSFPASGGAYETQYF.

The rearrangement links TRBV7-6 to TRBJ2-3; D might be TRBD1 (6 bases). The CDR3 sequence is 15 residues long. V shed 5 bases and J shed 0 bases, with 12 bases lying between them. Germline V gene data show CDR1 as SGHVS and CDR2 as FNYEAQ. The CDR3 is CASSMRTASTDTQYF. In DNA, the CDR3 is TGTGCCAGCAGCATGAGGACAGCTAGCACAGATACGCAGTATTTT.

The V gene is TRBV27, the J gene TRBJ2-5; D is possibly TRBD2 (5 bases). Germline V gene sequence: CDR1 MNHEY, CDR2 SMNVEV (reference sequence). Trimming took off 4 bases at V and 7 bases at J, with 10 bases between the two ends. The CDR3 runs to 12 residues. The CDR3 spells CASSSLSGTQYF. The CDR3 nucleotides read TGTGCCAGCAGTTCCCTCAGCGGGACCCAGTACTTC.

The chain links TRBV28 to TRBJ2-7; 7 positions match TRBD2. The CDR3 contains 12 residues. Germline-derived CDR1 and CDR2 are MDHEN and SYDVKM. V dropped 5 bases and J dropped 4; count of bases not matched to a gene: 2. In DNA form, the CDR3 reads TGTGCCAGCAGTCTCGGGGGGTACGAGCAGTACTTC. Its protein is CASSLGGYEQYF.

As for this clone: One end of the junction varies from germline; a read error may be responsible. The chain has TRBV5-1 and TRBJ1-1, with TRBD1 matching 7 bases. Per the germline V gene, CDR1 is SGHRS and CDR2 is YFSETQ. The CDR3 has 15 amino acids. In DNA, the CDR3 is TGCGCCGGCAGCTTGGACAGGACGAACAACCGAGAAGCTTTCTTT. Amino acids: CAGSLDRTNNREAFF.

The rearrangement links TRBV5-8 to TRBJ1-6, with D possibly matching TRBD1 (5 bases). Trimming removed 4 bases at V and 6 bases at J, with 14 bases between. Germline CDR1 and CDR2: SGHTS and YDEGEE. CDR3 length equals 15 residues. This CDR3 reads CASSQAGPINSPLHF. The CDR3 DNA reads as TGTGCCAGCAGCCAAGCGGGACCGATTAATTCACCCCTCCACTTT.

This chain uses TRBV11-2 with TRBJ2-5; TRBD2 matches at 13 bases. This CDR3 is built from 17 residues. V lost 6 bases, J lost 4 bases, and 11 bases stayed unmatched. The germline V gene has CDR1 SGHAT and CDR2 FQNNGV. In DNA form, the CDR3 reads TGTGCCAGCAGGTCAACTAGCGGGGGGGCCGGGGGAGAGACCCAGTACTTC. This codes for CASRSTSGGAGGETQYF.

The V and J genes are TRBV7-2 and TRBJ1-1, with 7 bases matching TRBD1. Trimming removed 1 base from V and 1 base from J; junction bases left unmatched: 9. There are 17 residues in the CDR3. In germline, CDR1 is SGHTA, CDR2 FQGNSA. This chain's CDR3 is CASSLVRPGGGNTEAFF. CDR3 sequence (DNA): TGTGCCAGCAGCTTAGTTCGTCCAGGGGGTGGGAACACTGAAGCTTTCTTT.

This rearrangement joins TRBV15 to TRBJ2-5; the D gene is possibly TRBD1 (6 bases). Trimming shortened V by 0 bases and J by 5 bases, and 10 bases separated the two germline ends. The CDR3 has 14 residues. Germline loops: CDR1 LNHNV, CDR2 YYDKDF (reference sequence). CDR3 bases: TGTGCCACCAGCAGAGACAGGGGTGGGGAGACCCAGTACTTC. Translating gives CATSRDRGGETQYF.

The V gene is TRBV15, the J gene TRBJ1-1; D uncertain. The CDR3 spans 14 residues. Trimming removed 3 bases at V and 5 bases at J, with 13 bases between. Germline loops: CDR1 LNHNV, CDR2 YYDKDF (reference sequence). Written as DNA, the CDR3 is TGTGCCACCAGCAGGGGAATCCCGGGGACTGAAGCTTTCTTT. This encodes CATSRGIPGTEAFF.

The chain is built from TRBV6-5 and TRBJ2-5; possibly TRBD1 for D (6 bases). CDR1 and CDR2 from the germline V gene are MNHEY and SVGAGI. The CDR3 consists of 14 residues. V was trimmed by 5 bases and J by 3 bases, leaving 13 bases between them. DNA of the CDR3: TGTGCCAGCAGTCCAGGACAGTACAAAGAGACCCAGTACTTC. It specifies CASSPGQYKETQYF.

The chain couples TRBV5-1 to TRBJ1-5, with 7 nucleotides matching TRBD1. The CDR3 spans 15 residues. Trimming took 1 base from V and 4 from J; bases not matched to a gene: 5. From germline, CDR1 is SGHRS and CDR2 YFSETQ. The CDR3, as DNA: TGCGCCAGCAGCTTGTCCCCAGGGGGAAATCAGCCCCAGCATTTT. Translating it yields CASSLSPGGNQPQHF. Together with reference TRBV5-1 and TRBJ1-5, the CDR3 gives the full variable domain: KAGVTQTPRYLIKTRGQQVTLSCSPISGHRSVSWYQQTPGQGLQFLFEYFSETQRNKGNFPGRFSGRQFSNSRSEMNVSTLELGDSALYLCASSLSPGGNQPQHFGDGTRLSIL.

The chain joins TRBV4-1 to TRBJ2-2; 12 positions agree with TRBD2. Losses at the gene ends were 3 bases for V and 4 bases for J; bases not matched to a gene: 3. Germline V lookup: CDR1 MGHRA, CDR2 YSYEKL. The CDR3 runs to 16 residues. In DNA form, the CDR3 reads TGCGCCAGCAGCCACCTAGCGGGGGGGGGCACCGGGGAGCTGTTTTTT. Translated: CASSHLAGGGTGELFF.